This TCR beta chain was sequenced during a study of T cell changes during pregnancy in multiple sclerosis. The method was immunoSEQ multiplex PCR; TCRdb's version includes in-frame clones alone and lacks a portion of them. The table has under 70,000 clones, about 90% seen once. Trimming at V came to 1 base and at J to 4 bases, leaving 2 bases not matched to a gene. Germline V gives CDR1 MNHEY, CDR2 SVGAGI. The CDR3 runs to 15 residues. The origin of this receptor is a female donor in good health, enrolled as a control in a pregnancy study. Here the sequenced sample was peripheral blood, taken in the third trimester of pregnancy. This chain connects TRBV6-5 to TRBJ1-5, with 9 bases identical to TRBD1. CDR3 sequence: CASSYWGTGNQPQHF. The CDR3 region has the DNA TGTGCCAGCAGTTACTGGGGGACAGGGAATCAGCCCCAGCATTTT.